The 30 T cell receptor beta chains listed next were all sequenced from one sample in a study of metastatic and nonmetastatic thyroid tumors. Through MiXCR, TCRdb re-clonotyped the PCR reads. The repertoire holds some 31,000 clones, with around a sixth as singletons. Patients had received no treatment of any kind before thyroid surgery. Sequencing used blood. The receptor source for this set is a female donor with papillary thyroid cancer or a benign thyroid nodule (not recorded which). Some clones in this sample may be carry-over from other donors' samples.

The V gene is TRBV2, the J gene TRBJ2-3; D gene ambiguous. This CDR3 is 14 amino acids long. Trimming removed 6 bases at V and 2 bases at J, with 12 bases between. Germline loops: CDR1 SNHLY, CDR2 FYNNEI. CDR3 sequence (DNA): TGTGCCAGCAGGACGACAAGAGTCACAGATACGCAGTATTTT. Translated: CASRTTRVTDTQYF.

The chain joins TRBV4-2 to TRBJ2-1, with 8 bases matching TRBD2. J lost 8 bases, V lost 0 bases, and 18 bases had no gene match. The CDR3 is 19 residues long. Germline CDR1 is LGHNA and CDR2 is YNFKEQ. The CDR3 DNA sequence: TGTGCCAGCAGCCAAGATCTAACCGTCGCGGGGGGCCCTAAGGATGAGCAGTTCTTC. Protein sequence: CASSQDLTVAGGPKDEQFF.

This clone was seen many times. A read error may explain this, as a much larger clone is one base away. Other DNA sequences from this sample encode an identical CDR3 as well. The chain has TRBV19 and TRBJ2-3; 7 bases are shared with TRBD1. Germline V lookup: CDR1 LNHDA, CDR2 SQIVND (reference sequence). V was clipped by 7 bases and J by 5 bases; unmatched bases: 6. This CDR3 has 13 amino acids. The CDR3 nucleotides are TGTGCCAGTACGCTAGCAGGGGGAGATACGCAGTATTTT. It yields the protein CASTLAGGDTQYF. Filled out from reference TRBV19 and TRBJ2-3, the complete variable domain reads DGGITQSPKYLFRKEGQNVTLSCEQNLNHDAMYWYRQDPGQGLRLIYYSQIVNDFQKGDIAEGYSVSREKKESFPLTVTSAQKNPTAFYLCASTLAGGDTQYFGPGTRLTVL.

This clone was detected many times. V is TRBV7-8 and J is TRBJ2-3, with 7 bases that match TRBD2. The CDR3 runs 14 residues. Germline CDR1 SGHVS, CDR2 FQNEAQ. The J segment lost 6 bases and the V segment lost 3 bases, leaving 6 bases of the junction unmatched. CDR3 DNA sequence: TGTGCCAGCAGCTTCCTCTGGGGGGGGGATACGCAGTATTTT. Protein product: CASSFLWGGDTQYF. Combining the CDR3 with reference TRBV7-8 and TRBJ2-3 gives the whole variable domain GAGVSQSPRYKVAKRGQDVALRCDPISGHVSLFWYQQALGQGPEFLTYFQNEAQLDKSGLPSDRFFAERPEGSVSTLKIQRTQQEDSAVYLCASSFLWGGDTQYFGPGTRLTVL.

This clone was recorded many times. The chain uses TRBV10-2 and TRBJ2-7, with 9 bases that match TRBD1. Germline CDR1 reads WSHSY; CDR2 reads SAAADI. Losses at the gene ends were 3 bases for V and 0 bases for J; bases not matched to a gene: 6. CDR3 length: 16 residues. CDR3 DNA sequence: TGCGCCAGCAGTGACCCGGGACAGGGTCTCTCCTACGAGCAGTACTTC. Translation: CASSDPGQGLSYEQYF.

The V gene is TRBV6-1, the J gene TRBJ1-5; the D is unclear. The germline CDR1 and CDR2 sequences are MNHNS and SASEGT. The CDR3 is made up of 14 amino acids. Trimming took off 2 bases at V and 12 bases at J, with 17 bases between the two ends. The CDR3 loop is CASSETWANQNQHF. The CDR3 region has the DNA TGTGCCAGCAGTGAAACTTGGGCAAATCAGAACCAGCATTTT.

This clone showed up many times. This chain uses TRBV7-2 with TRBJ2-1; D may be TRBD2 (6 bases). The V end lost 3 bases, the J end lost 3 bases, and 12 bases lay between the germline ends. The germline V gene has CDR1 SGHTA and CDR2 FQGNSA. The CDR3 has 15 amino acids. The CDR3 protein is CASSFSSGLYNEQFF. The DNA of the CDR3 is TGTGCCAGCAGCTTCTCCTCGGGACTCTACAATGAGCAGTTCTTC.

In its sample, this clone was seen a few times. This CDR3 fails to terminate in the conserved phenylalanine or tryptophan, so it likely reflects a read error. The chain uses TRBV28 and TRBJ1-1, with 7 bases matching TRBD1. The germline V gene has CDR1 MDHEN and CDR2 SYDVKM. Germline trimming cut 7 bases from V and 2 bases from J; bases unmatched to any gene: 7. The CDR3 covers 14 residues. In DNA, the CDR3 is TGTGCCAGCATGGGGGGACAGTTCAACACTGAAGCTTTCCTT. As protein: CASMGGQFNTEAFL.

This clone was detected only once. Just one base apart from a much larger clone, this may be a read error. This chain connects TRBV5-5 to TRBJ2-3, with no clear D. In germline, CDR1 is SGHKS, CDR2 YYEKEE (reference sequence). CDR3 length equals 14 residues. CDR3 protein: CASSLELSTYTQYF. The CDR3 DNA reads TGTGCCAGCAGCTTGGAACTGAGCACATATACGCAGTATTTT.

This clone occurred many times. The rearrangement joins TRBV6-1 to TRBJ1-5, with D unclear. Germline-derived CDR1 and CDR2 are MNHNS and SASEGT. CDR3 length equals 13 residues. With 6 bases removed from V and 2 bases from J, the gap between germline ends came to 8 bases. CDR3 amino acids: CASSRTGNQPQHF. The CDR3 DNA is TGTGCCAGCAGCCGAACAGGCAATCAGCCCCAGCATTTT.

A single count supports this clone. The J gene is TRBJ2-7, the V gene TRBV11-3; D ambiguous. The V end lost 0 bases, the J end lost 9 bases, and 12 bases lay between the germline ends. The CDR3 totals 13 residues. Germline values: CDR1 SGHNT, CDR2 YENEEA. The CDR3 DNA sequence: TGTGCCAGCAGCTTAGAGGCGCGGCTTAGGCAGTACTTC. It codes for CASSLEARLRQYF.

Ten or more counts support this clone. The V gene is TRBV12-3 or TRBV12-4, the J gene TRBJ1-5; TRBD1 aligns across 7 bases. J lost 6 bases, V lost 1 base, and 18 bases had no gene match. This CDR3 is built from 19 residues. The CDR3: CASSLGTGQERSGGQPQHF. DNA for the CDR3: TGTGCCAGCAGTTTAGGGACTGGACAGGAGAGATCGGGAGGTCAGCCCCAGCATTTT.

This clone was counted many times. The chain has TRBV5-4 and TRBJ2-5, with D possibly being TRBD2 (6 bases). Germline CDR1 is SGHNT and CDR2 is YYREEE (reference sequence). The V end was cut by 2 bases, the J end by 5 bases, with 16 bases between. This CDR3 region has 15 residues. CDR3 amino acids: CASSLSGMAGETQYF. For the CDR3, the DNA is TGTGCCAGCAGCTTATCAGGGATGGCGGGGGAGACCCAGTACTTC. The full variable domain, rest sourced from reference TRBV5-4 and TRBJ2-5, is ETGVTQSPTHLIKTRGQQVTLRCSSQSGHNTVSWYQQALGQGPQFIFQYYREEENGRGNFPPRFSGLQFPNYSSELNVNALELDDSALYLCASSLSGMAGETQYFGPGTRLLVL.

The rearrangement uses TRBV6-4 and TRBJ2-7, with D possibly being TRBD2 (6 bases). Germline loops: CDR1 MRHNA, CDR2 SNTAGT. Trimming cost V 5 bases and J 6 bases, with 20 bases left between them. There are 15 residues in the CDR3. In nucleotides, the CDR3 is TGTGCCAGCAGTTTAGCGACTAGAAACTTCTTCGAGCAGTACTTC. It yields the protein CASSLATRNFFEQYF.

The table lists this clone with many counts. This rearrangement joins TRBV12-3 or TRBV12-4 to TRBJ2-1; D is possibly TRBD1 (6 bases). The CDR3 spans 15 residues. The V end was cut by 5 bases, the J end by 2 bases, with 13 bases between. The CDR3: CASSPTGKAYNEQFF. The CDR3 coding sequence is TGTGCCAGCAGTCCCACAGGGAAGGCCTACAATGAGCAGTTCTTC.

The chain combines TRBV6-1 with TRBJ2-5, with D possibly matching TRBD2 (5 bases). CDR1 is MNHNS and CDR2 is SASEGT in the germline V gene. Trimming took off 5 bases at V and 7 bases at J, with 14 bases between the two ends. This CDR3 comprises 13 residues. The CDR3 DNA sequence: TGTGCCAGCAGTCCTGACACCCGGGGGACCCAGTACTTC. Protein: CASSPDTRGTQYF.

This clone came up many times. V is TRBV6-5 and J is TRBJ1-6; 7 nucleotides agree with TRBD1. V was clipped by 2 bases and J by 8 bases; unmatched bases: 6. Germline CDR1 MNHEY, CDR2 SVGAGI. The CDR3 extends over 15 amino acids. The CDR3 reads CASSYTTGKDSPLHF. DNA of the CDR3: TGTGCCAGCAGTTACACGACAGGGAAGGATTCACCCCTCCACTTT.

The chain has TRBV12-3 or TRBV12-4 and TRBJ2-2; 7 nucleotides line up with TRBD1. CDR3 length equals 14 residues. V gave up 6 bases and J gave up 6 bases; unmatched junction bases: 7. The CDR3 DNA follows: TGTGCCAGCAGAATGACGACAGGGCCCGGGGAGCTGTTTTTT. This sequence encodes CASRMTTGPGELFF.

This clone has at least ten counts. The V and J genes are TRBV6-1 and TRBJ1-2; maybe TRBD1 (6 bases). Germline CDR1 reads MNHNS; CDR2 reads SASEGT. V was cut by 4 bases and J by 4 bases, with 13 bases left in between. CDR3 length: 14 amino acids. CDR3: CASSVRDKLYGYTF. CDR3 nucleotides: TGTGCCAGCAGTGTCAGGGACAAACTCTATGGCTACACCTTC.

This clone was seen repeatedly, ten times or more. A much larger clone lies one base from this, so it may be a read error. The chain combines TRBV18 with TRBJ2-7; D is uncertain. CDR3 size: 12 residues. CDR1 KGHSH and CDR2 LQKENI come from the germline V gene. The CDR3 DNA is TGTGTCAGCTCACCAAGCTCCTACGAGCAGTACTTC. Protein: CVSSPSSYEQYF.

The rearrangement uses TRBV5-1 and TRBJ2-5; D is unclear. Germline V gene data show CDR1 as SGHRS and CDR2 as YFSETQ. V was trimmed by 3 bases and J by 8 bases, leaving 5 bases between them. The CDR3 runs to 10 residues. CDR3 loop: CASSCDTQYF. The CDR3 coding sequence is TGCGCCAGCAGCTGTGATACCCAGTACTTC.

This clone showed up many times. V gene TRBV6-5 combines with J gene TRBJ1-1; 7 bases are shared with TRBD1. The germline CDR1 and CDR2 sequences are MNHEY and SVGAGI. Unmatched junction bases numbered 4, after V lost 2 bases and J lost 4 bases. The CDR3 runs to 14 residues. For the CDR3, the DNA is TGTGCCAGCAGTTACAGGGGGCATGGCACTGAAGCTTTCTTT. Translation gives CASSYRGHGTEAFF.

This clone was detected ten times or more. This chain joins TRBV19 and TRBJ2-2; D possibly corresponds to TRBD1 (6 bases). The CDR3 length is 16 residues. The germline V gene has CDR1 LNHDA and CDR2 SQIVND (reference sequence). Trimming shortened V by 7 bases and J by 4 bases, and 19 bases separated the two germline ends. For the CDR3, the DNA is TGTGCCAGTACCCATAAGAGGGGGATCAGCACCGGGGAGCTGTTTTTT. It specifies CASTHKRGISTGELFF.

This clone was picked up many times. The chain employs TRBV19 and TRBJ1-1, with D hard to call. V gave up 3 bases and J gave up 0 bases, with 8 bases separating them. Germline values: CDR1 LNHDA, CDR2 SQIVND (reference sequence). The CDR3 extends over 14 amino acids. CDR3 coding DNA: TGTGCCAGTAGTATCTCCACAATGAACACTGAAGCTTTCTTT. Encoded protein: CASSISTMNTEAFF.

This clone occurred many times. This chain connects TRBV4-1 to TRBJ2-1; D call uncertain. V was shortened by 6 bases and J by 8 bases, with 11 bases between the two germline ends. The CDR3 spans 12 residues. Germline V lookup: CDR1 MGHRA, CDR2 YSYEKL. In DNA, the CDR3 is TGCGCCAGCAGGGATTCAGTAGATGAGCAGTTCTTC. Translation gives CASRDSVDEQFF.

This clone was recorded many times. The chain joins TRBV11-2 to TRBJ2-3, with unresolved D. Germline CDR1 and CDR2: SGHAT and FQNNGV. CDR3 length: 17 residues. Trimming stripped 1 base from V and 0 bases from J, with 14 bases between. CDR3 bases: TGTGCCAGCAGCTTAGGTCTCGACTCTGGAAGCACAGATACGCAGTATTTT. Translation gives CASSLGLDSGSTDTQYF.

This clone occurred many times. This chain joins TRBV20-1 and TRBJ2-2, with TRBD2 matching over 7 bases. The V gene end was trimmed by 6 bases and the J gene end by 3 bases; junction bases not matched to a gene: 19. The CDR3 sequence is 18 residues long. The germline V gene encodes CDR1 DFQATT and CDR2 SNEGSKA (reference sequence). The CDR3 protein is CSARGLLRGRNYTGELFF. CDR3 in DNA: TGCAGTGCGCGGGGGTTGCTGCGAGGGAGAAATTACACCGGGGAGCTGTTTTTT.

This clone has just a few counts. The chain links TRBV20-1 to TRBJ2-1, with 7 bases lining up with TRBD2. CDR3 length: 14 residues. Germline assignment: CDR1 DFQATT and CDR2 SNEGSKA (reference sequence). CDR3 in DNA: TGCAGCCCCCCGGGGCTAGCGGCTTACAATGAGCAGTTCTTC. Translated: CSPPGLAAYNEQFF.

As concerns this clone: A read error may be the cause here, since a much bigger clone is one base away. This specimen includes other DNA sequences encoding the same CDR3. The V gene is TRBV29-1, the J gene TRBJ2-2; D gene ambiguous. Germline-derived CDR1 and CDR2 are SQVTM and ANQGSEA. CDR3 length: 10 residues. Deletions cut 4 bases from V and 11 bases from J, with 8 bases between. The CDR3 nucleotides read TGCAGCGTTGGGTCGGGTGAGCTGTTTTTT. Its protein is CSVGSGELFF.

This clone was observed at least ten times. V usage is TRBV20-1 and J usage is TRBJ1-1; maybe TRBD1 (6 bases). Germline CDR1 is DFQATT and CDR2 is SNEGSKA (reference sequence). This CDR3 has 16 amino acids. Trimming took off 6 bases at V and 1 base at J, with 21 bases between the two ends. The CDR3 reads CSARLGGALPNTEAFF. In nucleotides, the CDR3 is TGCAGTGCCAGATTGGGGGGGGCCCTTCCGAACACTGAAGCTTTCTTT.